This T cell receptor (beta chain) was captured in a study of breast tumors, draining lymph nodes, adjacent tissues. Study observations and caveats: Luminal-like breast cancer showed significantly higher tumor–nontumor repertoire similarity than basal-like.

Details on this clonotype: The target antigen is unknown.

TCRdb used MiXCR to reprocess the multiplex PCR reads, holding one entry per CDR3 protein. The sample shows over 60,000 distinct CDR3 sequences, roughly 59% of them seen only once. The V segment lost 4 bases and the J segment 8 bases; nucleotides outside the gene matches: 12. There are 14 residues in the CDR3. The germline V gene has CDR1 GTSNPN and CDR2 SVGIG (reference sequence). The chain joins TRBV30 to TRBJ1-2; TRBD1 matches 8 bases. The receptor was isolated from a female donor with breast cancer. Some clones in this sample may be carry-over from other donors' samples. The sequencing input was breast tumor tissue. CDR3 nucleotides: TGTGCCTGGATACAGGGGGGCAGGGAGAAGGGCTACACCTTC. Translation gives CAWIQGGREKGYTF.